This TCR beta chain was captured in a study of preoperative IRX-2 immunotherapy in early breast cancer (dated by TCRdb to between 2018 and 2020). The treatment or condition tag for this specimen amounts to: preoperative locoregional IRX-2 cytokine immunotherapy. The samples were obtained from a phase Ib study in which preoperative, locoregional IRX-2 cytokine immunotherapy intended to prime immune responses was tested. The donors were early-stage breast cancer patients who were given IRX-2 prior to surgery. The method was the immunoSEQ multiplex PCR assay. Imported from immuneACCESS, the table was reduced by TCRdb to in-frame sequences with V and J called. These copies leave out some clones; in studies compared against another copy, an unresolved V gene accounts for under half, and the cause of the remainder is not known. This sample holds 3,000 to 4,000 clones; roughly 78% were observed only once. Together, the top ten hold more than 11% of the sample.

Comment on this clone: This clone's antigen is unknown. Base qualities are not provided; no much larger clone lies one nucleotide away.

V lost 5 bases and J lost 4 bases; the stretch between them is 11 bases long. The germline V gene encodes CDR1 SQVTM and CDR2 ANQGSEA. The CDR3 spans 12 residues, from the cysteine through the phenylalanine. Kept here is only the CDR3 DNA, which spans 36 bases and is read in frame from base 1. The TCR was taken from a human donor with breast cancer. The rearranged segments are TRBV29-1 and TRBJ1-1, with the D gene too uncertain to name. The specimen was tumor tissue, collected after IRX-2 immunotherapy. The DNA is TGCAGCGTTCTGAGGTCGACCACTGAAGCTTTCTTT. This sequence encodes CSVLRSTTEAFF.